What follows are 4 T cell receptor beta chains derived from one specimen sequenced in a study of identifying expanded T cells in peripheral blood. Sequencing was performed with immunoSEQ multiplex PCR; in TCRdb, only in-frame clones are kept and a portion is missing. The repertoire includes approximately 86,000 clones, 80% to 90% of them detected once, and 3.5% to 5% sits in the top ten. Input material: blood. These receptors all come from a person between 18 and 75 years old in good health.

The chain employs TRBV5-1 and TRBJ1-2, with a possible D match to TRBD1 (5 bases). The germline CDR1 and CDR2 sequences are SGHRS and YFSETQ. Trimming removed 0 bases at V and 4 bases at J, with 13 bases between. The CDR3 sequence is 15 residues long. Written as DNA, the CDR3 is TGCGCCAGCAGCTTGGATGGGTCAGGGAGCTATGGCTACACCTTC. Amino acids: CASSLDGSGSYGYTF.

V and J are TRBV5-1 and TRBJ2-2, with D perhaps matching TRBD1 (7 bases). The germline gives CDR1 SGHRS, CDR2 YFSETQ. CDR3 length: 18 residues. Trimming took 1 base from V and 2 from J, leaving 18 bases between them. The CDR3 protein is CASSLFAGGLFNTGELFF. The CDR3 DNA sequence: TGCGCCAGCAGCTTGTTCGCAGGGGGGCTTTTTAACACCGGGGAGCTGTTTTTT.

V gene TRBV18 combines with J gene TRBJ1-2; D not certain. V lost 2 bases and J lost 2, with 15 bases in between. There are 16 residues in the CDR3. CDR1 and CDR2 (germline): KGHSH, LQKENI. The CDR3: CASSPIGVVGNYGYTF. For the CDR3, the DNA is TGTGCCAGCTCACCAATAGGAGTTGTCGGGAACTATGGCTACACCTTC.

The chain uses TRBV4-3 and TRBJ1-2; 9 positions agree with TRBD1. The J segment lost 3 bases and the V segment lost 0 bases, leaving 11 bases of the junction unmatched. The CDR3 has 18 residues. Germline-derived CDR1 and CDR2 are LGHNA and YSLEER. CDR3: CASSQDAATGGLYYGYTF. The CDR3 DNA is TGCGCCAGCAGCCAAGATGCGGCGACAGGGGGGCTTTACTATGGCTACACCTTC.